This TCR beta chain derives from a study of blood T cell repertoires in COVID-19. Turning to the study itself: Samples representing acute and convalescent COVID-19 were sourced from the United States, Italy and Spain. PBMCs, B-cell-depleted T cells, or T cells were the source of the cDNA or gDNA that made up the material.

This clone was recorded once. Germline values: CDR1 LNHDA, CDR2 SQIVND (reference sequence). This CDR3 contains 14 residues. The junction had 10 bases not matched to a gene; V was cut back by 9 bases and J by 5 bases. Per the study methods: Amplification of reference gene primers provided the estimated nucleated cell counts. TCRdb's table, derived via immunoSEQ multiplex PCR, lists solely in-frame clones and lacks some. That table supplies the V and J calls and clone size; D and trimming were determined from the DNA. Here the sample spans about 76,000 clones, about 86% being singletons. The V call is TRBV19, the J call TRBJ2-7; 10 bases match TRBD1. Sequencing was carried out using peripheral blood. This receptor was obtained from a human donor in a cohort sampled during active COVID-19. In DNA, the CDR3 is TGTGCCAGCCGACGACAGGGGGCAGCGGACGAGCAGTACTTC. It codes for CASRRQGAADEQYF. The full variable domain, rest sourced from reference TRBV19 and TRBJ2-7, is DGGITQSPKYLFRKEGQNVTLSCEQNLNHDAMYWYRQDPGQGLRLIYYSQIVNDFQKGDIAEGYSVSREKKESFPLTVTSAQKNPTAFYLCASRRQGAADEQYFGPGTRLTVT.